This T cell receptor beta chain was sequenced during a study of blood T cells in healthy people across ages. Overall study findings and caveats: Long-lived donors had more naive CD4+ cells and higher diversity than aged donors.

Samples had at least 6.5 million PBMCs isolated from them. Germline CDR1 and CDR2: MNHNS and SASEGT. V gave up 7 bases and J gave up 5 bases; unmatched junction bases: 7. The CDR3 runs to 16 residues. About this clonotype: The antigen is unknown.

A second PCR, run for roughly 7 to 11 cycles, used a sample-barcoded 5' primer plus a J-beta primer mix. One entry per CDR3 protein results from TCRdb running MiXCR on the 5' RACE reads. Altogether fewer than 650,000 distinct CDR3 sequences are present, 27% being singletons, with the ten largest covering about 3.3%. These data also formed part of another study, on T cells of mothers and their children.

The sequence derives from a boy aged 2-15 years in good health. Sequencing input: blood. The chain carries TRBV6-1 and TRBJ2-3; 15 bases map to TRBD2. CDR3 loop: CASKLGLAGGLDTQYF. CDR3 nucleotide sequence: TGTGCCAGCAAACTCGGACTAGCGGGAGGGTTAGATACGCAGTATTTT.